The rows below give T cell receptor beta chains drawn from one sample of a study of blood T cell repertoires in COVID-19. Measured with immunoSEQ multiplex PCR; TCRdb has only the in-frame clones, and not every one. The sample lists approximately 79,000 clones, approximately 90% seen once, with 0.58% in the top ten. Sequencing input: peripheral blood. All receptors derive from a man aged 60-69 years with acute or convalescent COVID-19. Each CDR3 is given with its conserved first and last residue. The D gene is left open where the match is weak. Only part of the rows carry a size: once, few, many, or a class if the clone is expanded.

v_gene	abundance	j_gene	d_gene	len	CDR3nt	CDR3aa
TRBV7-3	-	TRBJ1-6	TRBD1	14	TGTGCCAGCAGCCATGGACAGGGAAATTCACCCCTCCACTTT	CASSHGQGNSPLHF
TRBV6-1	-	TRBJ2-3	TRBD2	12	TGTGCCTCGGGGGGGCCCGGAGATACGCAGTATTTT	CASGGPGDTQYF
TRBV10-1	-	TRBJ2-7	TRBD2	14	TGCGCCAGCAGTCCCTATTGGACTAGCTCCGAGCAGTACTTC	CASSPYWTSSEQYF
TRBV10-1	-	TRBJ2-2	TRBD1	16	TGCGCCAGCAGTGGAGGAGGACAGGGCGGCACCGGGGAGCTGTTTTTT	CASSGGGQGGTGELFF
TRBV10-3	-	TRBJ1-2	-	12	TGTGCCATCACTCAGGACACGGTTGGCTACACCTTC	CAITQDTVGYTF
TRBV19	-	TRBJ1-5	TRBD1	15	TGTGCCAGTAAACTCGGGACAGGGAAAGATCAGCCCCAGCATTTT	CASKLGTGKDQPQHF
TRBV7-9	-	TRBJ2-2	-	18	TGTGCCAGCAGCGTACGTACCGGAGGGGGCACGAACACCGGGGAGCTGTTTTTT	CASSVRTGGGTNTGELFF
TRBV6-5	-	TRBJ1-5	TRBD1	15	TGTGCCAGCATCCACGAGCAGGGGGTCGTTCAGCCCCAGCATTTT	CASIHEQGVVQPQHF
TRBV7-7	-	TRBJ2-2	-	15	TGTGCCAGCAGCCCGCCCCACTCGAACACCGGGGAGCTGTTTTTT	CASSPPHSNTGELFF
TRBV27	-	TRBJ1-5	-	15	TGTGCCAGCAGTCCCACTTTGGAGGGCAGGCAGCCCCAGCATTTT	CASSPTLEGRQPQHF
TRBV24-1	-	TRBJ2-1	TRBD2	16	TGTGCCACCAGTGACATAGGACTAGCGGGGTTAAATGAGCAGTTCTTC	CATSDIGLAGLNEQFF
TRBV11-3	-	TRBJ2-2	TRBD2	17	TGTGCCAGCAGCACTAGAGCGGGAGGTGTCGACACCGGGGAGCTGTTTTTT	CASSTRAGGVDTGELFF
TRBV7-9	-	TRBJ1-3	-	16	TGTGCCAGCAGCTTTTTGCAGGGCCTCTCTGGAAACACCATATATTTT	CASSFLQGLSGNTIYF
TRBV24-1	-	TRBJ2-1	TRBD2	17	TGTGCCACCAGTGACCCGGGACTAGCGGGCGAATACAATGAGCAGTTCTTC	CATSDPGLAGEYNEQFF
TRBV4-2	few	TRBJ1-4	-	19	TGTGCCAGCAGCCAAGTCGGGGTCGTAGTCATTGCAACTAATGAAAAACTGTTTTTT	CASSQVGVVVIATNEKLFF
TRBV6-5	-	TRBJ2-7	-	14	TGTGCCAGCAGCCGATCGACAGGTACCTACGAGCAGTACTTC	CASSRSTGTYEQYF
TRBV3-1/TRBV3-2	-	TRBJ2-5	TRBD2	14	TGTGCCAGCAGCCACCCTGAAGGGCGCGGGGGCCAGTACTTC	CASSHPEGRGGQYF
TRBV19	-	TRBJ2-1	TRBD2	17	TGTGCCAGTAGTATAACTAGCGGGTGGAGCTCCTACAATGAGCAGTTCTTC	CASSITSGWSSYNEQFF
TRBV30	-	TRBJ1-5	-	14	TGTGCCTGGAGTAGGAGGGCAGGGAGTCAGCCCCAGCATTTT	CAWSRRAGSQPQHF
TRBV5-1	-	TRBJ2-3	-	13	TGCGCCAGCAGCCCCGGTGGTACAGATACGCAGTATTTT	CASSPGGTDTQYF
TRBV27	-	TRBJ2-2	-	15	TGTGCCAGCAGTTCCAACACAGGTGTGGCCGGGGAGCTGTTTTTT	CASSSNTGVAGELFF
TRBV6-5	-	TRBJ1-5	TRBD1	14	TGTGCCAGCAGTTCAGGGGGTTTTAATCAGCCCCAGCATTTT	CASSSGGFNQPQHF
TRBV2	few	TRBJ2-7	-	12	TGTGCCAGCACGGACAGAAATTACGAGCAGTACTTC	CASTDRNYEQYF
TRBV24-1	once	TRBJ1-3	TRBD1	16	TGTGCCACCAGTGATTTGCAAACAGGGGGCCCAAACACCATATATTTT	CATSDLQTGGPNTIYF
TRBV7-8	-	TRBJ2-7	TRBD2	16	TGTGCCAGCAGCTTAGCGCTCAGCGGGGGAGCCCACGAGCAGTACTTC	CASSLALSGGAHEQYF
TRBV24-1	-	TRBJ1-1	-	13	TGTGCCACCAGTGAACAGGGTTCCCCTGAAGCTTTCTTT	CATSEQGSPEAFF
TRBV5-1	-	TRBJ2-3	TRBD2	15	TGCGCCAGCAGCTCCCGTAGCGGGAAGGCAGATACGCAGTATTTT	CASSSRSGKADTQYF
TRBV5-5	once	TRBJ1-1	TRBD1	15	TGTGCCAGCAGCTGGTTCGGACAGGGGATTTCTGAAGCTTTCTTT	CASSWFGQGISEAFF
TRBV6-5	-	TRBJ1-6	-	15	TGTGCCAGCAGATCGACCTTCCAGGGTAATTCACCCCTCCACTTT	CASRSTFQGNSPLHF
TRBV28	-	TRBJ1-2	TRBD1	15	TGTGCCAGCAGTTTACGTGGGACAGGGGTGTACTACTACACCTTC	CASSLRGTGVYYYTF
TRBV7-3	-	TRBJ2-5	TRBD2	14	TGTGCCAGCAGCCAAGGCGGGAGACAAGAGACCCAGTACTTC	CASSQGGRQETQYF
TRBV12-5	-	TRBJ2-3	-	12	TGTGCTAGTGGTTTGGCTCCGGGACAGCAGTATTTT	CASGLAPGQQYF
TRBV6-1	-	TRBJ2-3	TRBD2	14	TGTGCCATAAGACTAGCGGGGCGCACAGATACGCAGTATTTT	CAIRLAGRTDTQYF
TRBV19	few	TRBJ1-1	-	15	TGTGCCAGTAGTATCCAAATAACGGGGAACACTGAAGCTTTCTTT	CASSIQITGNTEAFF
TRBV9	-	TRBJ2-1	-	15	TGTGCCAGCAGCGTAGGAGGAGGGCGTTACAATGAGCAGTTCTTC	CASSVGGGRYNEQFF
TRBV5-8	-	TRBJ1-3	-	13	TGTGCCAGCAGCTTCAGTGCTCGAAACACCATATATTTT	CASSFSARNTIYF
TRBV11-2	once	TRBJ1-1	-	18	TGTGCCAGCAGCTCGCTCATAAGGGAGACAGGCGGGAACACTGAAGCTTTCTTT	CASSSLIRETGGNTEAFF
TRBV7-3	-	TRBJ2-3	TRBD2	17	TGTGCCAGCAGCCCTAGCGGACAACTAACTAGCTCAGATACGCAGTATTTT	CASSPSGQLTSSDTQYF
TRBV19	once	TRBJ2-3	-	14	TGTGCCAGTAGTATCTCCAGGTTCACAGATACGCAGTATTTT	CASSISRFTDTQYF